One and the same sample provided the 11 T cell receptor beta chains below, sequenced in a study of cytomegalovirus exposure and HLA in healthy donors. Both 60 Vbeta primers and 13 Jbeta primers went into the PCR. The repertoire was sequenced with immunoSEQ multiplex PCR; TCRdb's copy has only in-frame clones and lacks some. Of around 170,000 clones in the sample, around 86% are singletons; the top ten hold about 0.8%. The sample was PBMCs. These receptors came from a woman under 30 in good health and CMV-seronegative.

On this clone: The sample contains more than one DNA sequence encoding this CDR3. The chain links TRBV28 to TRBJ1-1, with D tentatively TRBD1 (5 bases). CDR1 is MDHEN and CDR2 is SYDVKM in the germline V gene. Trimming shortened V by 5 bases and J by 8 bases, and 9 bases separated the two germline ends. The CDR3 runs 11 residues. The CDR3 loop is CASSIYREAFF. The CDR3 bases are TGTGCCAGCAGTATATACAGGGAAGCTTTCTTT.

This clone was seen only a few times. At one boundary the junction diverges from the germline segment, which might be a read error. The chain combines TRBV2 with TRBJ1-1; tentatively, D is TRBD1 (5 bases). The CDR3 contains 11 residues. Germline V lookup: CDR1 SNHLY, CDR2 FYNNEI. The CDR3 region has the DNA TGTGCCAGCAGTGACTCAGGGATTTTAAACTTT. The encoded protein is CASSDSGILNF.

The CDR3 loop reads CSVVRGGTTGELFF. The CDR3 region has the DNA TGCAGCGTTGTTCGAGGGGGAACGACCGGGGAGCTGTTTTTT. The chain combines TRBV29-1 with TRBJ2-2; maybe TRBD1 (6 bases). Germline V gene lookup returns CDR1 SQVTM and CDR2 ANQGSEA. V gave up 4 bases and J gave up 5 bases, with 14 bases separating them. There are 14 residues in the CDR3.

The gene calls are TRBV10-3 and TRBJ2-7; 11 bases are a match to TRBD2. Germline CDR1 is ENHRY and CDR2 is SYGVKD. This CDR3 is 12 amino acids long. The J segment lost 4 bases and the V segment lost 10 bases, leaving 3 bases of the junction unmatched. The CDR3 nucleotides are TGTGCCACAACTAGCGGGAGTTACGAGCAGTACTTC. Amino acids: CATTSGSYEQYF.

The CDR3 DNA reads TGTGCCAGCAGCGTAGAAGGGGTTGCAAGGACTGAAGCTTTCTTT. Its translation is CASSVEGVARTEAFF. This chain connects TRBV9 to TRBJ1-1, with D possibly being TRBD1 (5 bases). Trimming stripped 0 bases from V and 5 bases from J, with 14 bases between. Germline V gene data show CDR1 as SGDLS and CDR2 as YYNGEE. This CDR3 has 15 amino acids.

This clone has just one count. J is TRBJ2-1 and V is TRBV6-5; 9 bases are a match to TRBD2. The CDR3 is 14 residues long. Germline trimming cut 10 bases from V and 6 bases from J; bases unmatched to any gene: 10. Germline CDR1 is MNHEY and CDR2 is SVGAGI. CDR3 residues: CATLRREGGNEQFF. The CDR3 region has the DNA TGTGCCACGCTGCGGCGGGAGGGCGGCAATGAGCAGTTCTTC.

J is TRBJ2-5 and V is TRBV7-3; D gene ambiguous. The CDR3 is 13 amino acids. The V end lost 2 bases, the J end lost 5 bases, and 9 bases lay between the germline ends. From germline, CDR1 is SGHTA and CDR2 FQGTGA. DNA of the CDR3: TGTGCCAGCAGCTTATCGGGTGTGGAGACCCAGTACTTC. Translation: CASSLSGVETQYF.

The chain couples TRBV7-9 to TRBJ2-1, with D unclear. Germline V gives CDR1 SEHNR, CDR2 FQNEAQ (reference sequence). Trimming pared 4 bases from V and 7 bases from J, leaving 14 bases between. This CDR3 has 14 residues. The CDR3 coding sequence is TGTGCCAGCAGCTCGATAACTGAGGCTAATGAGCAGTTCTTC. This translates into CASSSITEANEQFF.

Concerning this clone itself: A read error is likely, as this CDR3 ends without the conserved phenylalanine or tryptophan. The rearrangement uses TRBV2 and TRBJ2-7, with D unclear. The CDR3 loop spans 11 amino acids. Germline lookup yields CDR1 SNHLY and CDR2 FYNNEI. V was shortened by 6 bases and J by 4 bases, with 7 bases between the two germline ends. CDR3 nucleotide sequence: TGTGCCAGCAGCACACTATACGAGCAGTACCTC. It codes for CASSTLYEQYL.

The rearrangement links TRBV7-2 to TRBJ2-2; 7 nucleotides align to TRBD2. The CDR3 consists of 16 residues. The V gene's germline CDR1 is SGHTA and CDR2 FQGNSA. V gave up 5 bases and J gave up 0 bases; unmatched junction bases: 6. The CDR3 bases are TGTGCCAGCAGCCCCCACAGCGGGACGAACACCGGGGAGCTGTTTTTT. Residues: CASSPHSGTNTGELFF.

The genes are TRBV27 and TRBJ1-2; possible D gene TRBD1, 6 bases. Germline assignment: CDR1 MNHEY and CDR2 SMNVEV (reference sequence). The CDR3 extends over 18 amino acids. V lost 4 bases and J 4 bases, leaving 25 bases between the germline ends. The CDR3 DNA follows: TGTGCCAGCAGTTCACACCTTCCGGGACAAGGTACCGTCTATGGCTACACCTTC. The encoded protein is CASSSHLPGQGTVYGYTF.